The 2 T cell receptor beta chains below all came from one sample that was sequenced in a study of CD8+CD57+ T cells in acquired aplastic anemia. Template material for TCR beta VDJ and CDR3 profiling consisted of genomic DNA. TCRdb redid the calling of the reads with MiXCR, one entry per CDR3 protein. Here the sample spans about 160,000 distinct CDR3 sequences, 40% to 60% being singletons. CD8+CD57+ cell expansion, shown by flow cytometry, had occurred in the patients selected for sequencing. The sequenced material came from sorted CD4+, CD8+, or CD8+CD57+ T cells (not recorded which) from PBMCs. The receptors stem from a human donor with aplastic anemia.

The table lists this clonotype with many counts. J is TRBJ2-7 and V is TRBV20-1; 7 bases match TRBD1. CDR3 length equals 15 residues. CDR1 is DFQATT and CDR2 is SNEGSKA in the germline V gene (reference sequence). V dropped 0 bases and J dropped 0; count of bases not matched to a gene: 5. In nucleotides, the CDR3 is TGCAGTGCTAGAGAAATACAGGGGTTCTCCTACGAGCAGTACTTC. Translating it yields CSAREIQGFSYEQYF.

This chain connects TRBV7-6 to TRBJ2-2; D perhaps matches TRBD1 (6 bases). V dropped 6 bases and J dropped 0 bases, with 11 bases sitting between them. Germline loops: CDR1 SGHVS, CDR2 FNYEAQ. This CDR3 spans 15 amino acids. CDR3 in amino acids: CASSYDRSNTGELFF. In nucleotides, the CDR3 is TGTGCCAGCAGTTACGACAGGTCGAACACCGGGGAGCTGTTTTTT. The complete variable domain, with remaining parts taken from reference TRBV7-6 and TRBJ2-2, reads GAGVSQSPRYKVTKRGQDVALRCDPISGHVSLYWYRQALGQGPEFLTYFNYEAQQDKSGLPNDRFSAERPEGSISTLTIQRTEQRDSAMYRCASSYDRSNTGELFFGEGSRLTVL.